This TCR beta chain was retrieved from a study of blood T cell repertoires in COVID-19. V gave up 5 bases and J gave up 9 bases; unmatched junction bases: 13. Germline assignment: CDR1 SEHNR and CDR2 FQNEAQ (reference sequence). The CDR3 loop spans 16 amino acids. Per the authors' pipeline: How many nucleated cells were present was estimated from reference gene primer amplification. The table came from immunoSEQ multiplex PCR; TCRdb's copy has only in-frame clones and leaves some out. The DNA gave D and trimming, while V, J and clone size come from that table. The profile shows about 88,000 clones, less than 95% of them singletons.

The gene calls are TRBV7-9 and TRBJ2-1, with 10 bases aligning to TRBD2. The sequence derives from a man aged 18 to 29 with COVID-19, enrolled during active disease. What was sequenced was peripheral blood. For the CDR3, the DNA is TGTGCCAGCAGCCCCCCCCGGGCTAGCGGGAGCGGTGAGCAGTTCTTC. Amino acid sequence: CASSPPRASGSGEQFF.